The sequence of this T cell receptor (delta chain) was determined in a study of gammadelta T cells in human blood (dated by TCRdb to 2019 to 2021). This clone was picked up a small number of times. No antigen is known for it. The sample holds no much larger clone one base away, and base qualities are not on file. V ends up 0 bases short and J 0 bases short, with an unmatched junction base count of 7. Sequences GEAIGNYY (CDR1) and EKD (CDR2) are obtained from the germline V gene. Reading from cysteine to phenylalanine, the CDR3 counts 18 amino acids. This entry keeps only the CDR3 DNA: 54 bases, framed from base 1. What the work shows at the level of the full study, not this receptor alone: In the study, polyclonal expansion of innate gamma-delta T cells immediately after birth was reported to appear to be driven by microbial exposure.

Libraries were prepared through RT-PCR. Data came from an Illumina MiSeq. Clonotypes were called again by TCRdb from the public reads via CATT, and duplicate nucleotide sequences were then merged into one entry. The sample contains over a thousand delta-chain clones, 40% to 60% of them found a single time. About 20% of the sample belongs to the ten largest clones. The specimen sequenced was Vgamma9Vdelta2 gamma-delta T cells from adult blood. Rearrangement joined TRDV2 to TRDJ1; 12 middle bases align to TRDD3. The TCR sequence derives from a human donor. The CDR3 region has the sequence CACDTVVLGDTNTDKLIF. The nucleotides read TGTGCCTGTGACACCGTCGTACTGGGGGATACTAACACCGATAAACTCATCTTT.